What follows are 12 T cell receptor beta chains derived from one specimen sequenced in a study of cytomegalovirus exposure and HLA in healthy donors. It was with 60 Vbeta and 13 Jbeta primers that the PCR ran. The repertoire was sequenced with immunoSEQ multiplex PCR; TCRdb's copy has only in-frame clones and lacks some. The sample yields some 150,000 clones, 81% seen once. Sequencing was performed on PBMCs. These receptors were taken from a woman between 50 and 59 years old in good health and CMV-seronegative.

The genes are TRBV27 and TRBJ2-5, with 9 bases matching TRBD1. The DNA end is more similar to TRBJ2-7, so the J call may be wrong. CDR3 size: 14 residues. Germline values: CDR1 MNHEY, CDR2 SMNVEV (reference sequence). DNA for the CDR3: TGTGCCAGCAGGAAACCGGGACAGGGCTACGAGCAGTACTTC. Its translation: CASRKPGQGYEQYF.

The chain employs TRBV4-2 and TRBJ2-7; 7 nucleotides align to TRBD1. The CDR3 covers 15 residues. From germline, CDR1 is LGHNA and CDR2 YNFKEQ. V trimming: 5 bases; J trimming: 3 bases; junction bases outside the gene matches: 10. CDR3 bases: TGTGCCAGCAGCTGGGCCGGGACAGAGAGCTACGAGCAGTACTTC. Its translation is CASSWAGTESYEQYF.

A single count supports this clone. The rearrangement uses TRBV5-4 and TRBJ1-3; D gene ambiguous. This CDR3 region has 17 residues. Germline V gene data show CDR1 as SGHNT and CDR2 as YYREEE (reference sequence). Deletions cut 1 base from V and 1 base from J, with 15 bases between. CDR3 amino acids: CASSLMADYGSGNTIYF. The CDR3 DNA reads as TGTGCCAGCAGCTTGATGGCAGACTACGGATCTGGAAACACCATATATTTT.

This clone appeared a single time. The chain recombines TRBV30 with TRBJ1-1; the D is unclear. From germline, CDR1 is GTSNPN and CDR2 SVGIG (reference sequence). V was shortened by 1 base and J by 1 base, with 4 bases between the two germline ends. The CDR3 has 12 residues. The CDR3 sequence is CAWSGQNTEAFF. The CDR3 bases are TGTGCCTGGAGTGGACAGAACACTGAAGCTTTCTTT.

This chain uses TRBV7-2 with TRBJ2-3; 10 bases fit TRBD2. Per the germline V gene, CDR1 is SGHTA and CDR2 is FQGNSA. The length of the CDR3 is 15 residues. The V gene end was trimmed by 4 bases and the J gene end by 4 bases; junction bases not matched to a gene: 5. The CDR3 DNA reads as TGTGCCAGCAGCTCGACTAGCGGGTACTCAGATACGCAGTATTTT. Translation: CASSSTSGYSDTQYF.

This clone is a singleton in its sample. The CDR3 loop reads CASSLFGGTNEKLFF. CDR3 DNA sequence: TGTGCCAGCAGTTTATTCGGGGGAACTAATGAAAAACTGTTTTTT. The chain carries TRBV28 and TRBJ1-4; D possibly corresponds to TRBD1 (5 bases). The germline CDR1 and CDR2 sequences are MDHEN and SYDVKM. The V and J ends lost 1 base and 1 base respectively, with 7 bases between them. This CDR3 is built from 15 residues.

V and J are TRBV11-2 and TRBJ1-3; TRBD1 matches 8 bases. This CDR3 is built from 15 residues. Germline V gives CDR1 SGHAT, CDR2 FQNNGV. The V gene end was trimmed by 5 bases and the J gene end by 2 bases; junction bases not matched to a gene: 5. Here the CDR3 DNA reads TGTGCCAGCAGCATCTTACAGGGGGCTGGAAACACCATATATTTT. It translates to CASSILQGAGNTIYF.

V is TRBV6-5 and J is TRBJ2-1, with 9 bases that match TRBD2. Germline V CDR1 and CDR2: MNHEY, SVGAGI. This CDR3 is 15 amino acids long. J gave up 5 bases and V 5 bases, and 7 bases lay outside the gene matches. The CDR3 region is CASSGGTSHDNEQFF. DNA of the CDR3: TGTGCCAGCAGTGGGGGGACTAGCCACGACAATGAGCAGTTCTTC.

This sequence joins TRBV4-3 and TRBJ1-3, with 8 bases identical to TRBD1. This CDR3 region has 15 residues. Germline assignment: CDR1 LGHNA and CDR2 YSLEER. V lost 3 bases, J lost 6 bases, and 7 bases stayed unmatched. In DNA, the CDR3 is TGCGCCAGCAGCCAGGACGGACAGGGCGCAAACACCATATATTTT. Amino acids: CASSQDGQGANTIYF.

V is TRBV18 and J is TRBJ1-5, with TRBD1 matching over 10 bases. After removal of 3 bases from V and 4 bases from J, the junction contained 3 bases not matched to a gene. This CDR3 has 15 amino acids. CDR1 and CDR2 (germline): KGHSH, LQKENI. The CDR3 here is CASSPEGQGNQPQHF. CDR3 sequence (DNA): TGTGCCAGCTCACCGGAGGGACAGGGGAATCAGCCCCAGCATTTT.

The chain carries TRBV7-8 and TRBJ2-1; 7 nucleotides align to TRBD2. The CDR3 length is 16 residues. Germline trimming cut 5 bases from V and 0 bases from J; bases unmatched to any gene: 7. Germline V gene data show CDR1 as SGHVS and CDR2 as FQNEAQ. CDR3 sequence reads: CASSPLADSSYNEQFF. The CDR3 DNA is TGTGCCAGCAGCCCCCTAGCGGATAGCTCCTACAATGAGCAGTTCTTC.

The rearrangement uses TRBV15 and TRBJ2-1, with a weak D call TRBD2 (6 bases). Germline V gene sequence: CDR1 LNHNV, CDR2 YYDKDF (reference sequence). The CDR3 spans 15 residues. Trimming shortened V by 4 bases and J by 4 bases, and 14 bases separated the two germline ends. CDR3 sequence (DNA): TGTGCCACCAGCAAGGATCGGGACTCATACAATGAGCAGTTCTTC. It is translated as CATSKDRDSYNEQFF.